Included here is one T cell receptor (beta chain) sequence, with context. The CDR3 is made up of 16 amino acids. V lost 2 bases, J lost 2 bases, and 1 base stayed unmatched. Germline lookup yields CDR1 MNHEY and CDR2 SVGAGI. Assay used: immunoSEQ multiplex PCR; TCRdb lists only in-frame clones, some missing. The data show nearly 350,000 clones, 75% to 90% seen once. This sample was included in a study of blood T cell repertoires in COVID-19. Study-wide background: There were acute and convalescent COVID-19 samples, and they came from the United States, Italy and Spain.

The sequenced sample was peripheral blood. The clonotype originates from a woman between 50 and 59 years old with COVID-19, enrolled during active disease. V gene TRBV6-5 combines with J gene TRBJ2-1; TRBD2 aligns across 12 bases. The CDR3 nucleotides read TGTGCCAGCAGTTACGGACTAGCGGGGACCTACAATGAGCAGTTCTTC. Translating it yields CASSYGLAGTYNEQFF.